The 14 T cell receptor beta chains below all came from one sample that was sequenced in a study of cytomegalovirus exposure and HLA in healthy donors. Primers for the PCR totalled 60 Vbeta and 13 Jbeta. Sequencing was performed with immunoSEQ multiplex PCR; in TCRdb, only in-frame clones are kept and a portion is missing. The ten top clones account for about 4.1%, within a sample of 70,000 to 90,000 clones. What was sequenced was PBMCs. These receptors originate from a man between 18 and 35 years old in good health and CMV-seropositive.

This chain joins TRBV6-1 and TRBJ1-2, with a weak D call TRBD1 (6 bases). The CDR3 covers 16 residues. V shed 1 base and J shed 6 bases, with 18 bases lying between them. Per germline, CDR1 MNHNS and CDR2 SASEGT. The CDR3 here is CASSEGGGRRGDGYTF. The CDR3 bases are TGTGCCAGCAGTGAAGGAGGCGGGAGGAGGGGGGATGGCTACACCTTC.

The chain combines TRBV5-1 with TRBJ1-1, with 8 bases that match TRBD1. CDR1 SGHRS and CDR2 YFSETQ come from the germline V gene. The CDR3 totals 14 residues. Losses at the gene ends were 3 bases for V and 9 bases for J; bases not matched to a gene: 10. As DNA, the CDR3 is TGCGCCAGCAGCTCCTTGGACAGGGTTGGAAAAGCTTTCTTT. It encodes CASSSLDRVGKAFF.

The chain is built from TRBV5-1 and TRBJ2-6, with 7 bases aligning to TRBD2. Germline CDR1 and CDR2: SGHRS and YFSETQ. V lost 3 bases to trimming and J lost 1 base; unmatched junction nucleotides: 1. The CDR3 is 15 residues long. The DNA of the CDR3 is TGCGCCAGCAGCTGGGGGGGGTCTGGGGCCAACGTCCTGACTTTC. Amino acids: CASSWGGSGANVLTF.

The chain joins TRBV30 to TRBJ1-2; D is undetermined. The CDR3 totals 10 residues. Trimming cost V 5 bases and J 4 bases, with 5 bases left between them. Germline lookup yields CDR1 GTSNPN and CDR2 SVGIG (reference sequence). The DNA of the CDR3 is TGTGCCTGGGGCAGCTATGGCTACACCTTC. It codes for CAWGSYGYTF.

The CDR3 protein is CASSEAGGAHNEQFF. The CDR3 DNA follows: TGTGCCAGCAGTGAAGCGGGAGGGGCGCACAATGAGCAGTTCTTC. The V gene is TRBV6-4, the J gene TRBJ2-1; 10 bases line up with TRBD2. With V trimmed by 3 bases and J by 5 bases, 4 bases remained unmatched. Germline CDR1 MRHNA, CDR2 SNTAGT. This CDR3 is 15 amino acids long.

CDR3 DNA: TGTGCCAGCAGCTCCTGGGACTTCTCTGGAAACACCATATATTTT. This gives the protein CASSSWDFSGNTIYF. The gene calls are TRBV5-4 and TRBJ1-3; tentatively, D is TRBD1 (5 bases). The CDR3 has 15 amino acids. With 3 bases removed from V and 0 bases from J, the gap between germline ends came to 10 bases. Per the germline V gene, CDR1 is SGHNT and CDR2 is YYREEE (reference sequence).

This chain uses TRBV6-5 with TRBJ1-5; tentative D call: TRBD1 (5 bases). Germline-derived CDR1 and CDR2 are MNHEY and SVGAGI. V dropped 4 bases and J dropped 4 bases, with 11 bases sitting between them. The CDR3 spans 14 residues. CDR3 loop: CASSSGPGNQPQHF. The CDR3 DNA follows: TGTGCCAGCAGTTCCGGGCCAGGGAATCAGCCCCAGCATTTT.

This sequence joins TRBV19 and TRBJ1-2, with TRBD1 identical over 9 bases. The CDR3 runs 16 residues. With 8 bases clipped from V and 4 bases from J, the junction kept 14 bases outside the gene matches. CDR1 LNHDA and CDR2 SQIVND come from the germline V gene (reference sequence). CDR3 in DNA: TGTGCCAGTCACCATCAACCGACAGGGGGACCCTATGGCTACACCTTC. Amino acid sequence: CASHHQPTGGPYGYTF.

This chain links TRBV5-4 with TRBJ2-7; 10 bases agree with TRBD2. Per the germline V gene, CDR1 is SGHNT and CDR2 is YYREEE (reference sequence). The CDR3 is made up of 17 amino acids. V was pared by 6 bases and J by 3 bases, with 15 bases of the junction left unmatched. The CDR3 region is CASTKVVSSGRVYEQYF. For the CDR3, the DNA is TGTGCCAGCACCAAGGTGGTTTCGAGCGGGAGGGTCTACGAGCAGTACTTC. Full variable domain (missing parts from reference TRBV5-4 and TRBJ2-7): ETGVTQSPTHLIKTRGQQVTLRCSSQSGHNTVSWYQQALGQGPQFIFQYYREEENGRGNFPPRFSGLQFPNYSSELNVNALELDDSALYLCASTKVVSSGRVYEQYFGPGTRLTVT.

The chain recombines TRBV28 with TRBJ1-2; D call uncertain. The CDR3 spans 16 residues. The V and J ends lost 5 bases and 2 bases respectively, with 18 bases between them. In germline, CDR1 is MDHEN, CDR2 SYDVKM. CDR3 nucleotide sequence: TGTGCCAGCAGTCCCGACTTCGTGGATCCCAACTATGGCTACACCTTC. It specifies CASSPDFVDPNYGYTF.

The V call is TRBV11-3, the J call TRBJ2-1; 13 bases fit TRBD2. The V and J ends lost 8 bases and 5 bases, in that order; junction bases with no gene match: 3. Germline V lookup: CDR1 SGHNT, CDR2 YENEEA. The CDR3 length is 14 residues. CDR3 nucleotides: TGTGCCAGCGGACTAGCGGGAGCTCACAATGAGCAGTTCTTC. Protein: CASGLAGAHNEQFF.

The chain employs TRBV6-1 and TRBJ2-3; D might be TRBD2 (7 bases). V dropped 7 bases and J dropped 4 bases, with 18 bases sitting between them. Germline-derived CDR1 and CDR2 are MNHNS and SASEGT. CDR3 length: 15 residues. The DNA of the CDR3 is TGTGCCAGCATGAGGGGGGGGCAGGGTTCAGATACGCAGTATTTT. Its protein product is CASMRGGQGSDTQYF.

V usage is TRBV28 and J usage is TRBJ2-7; D is possibly TRBD2 (6 bases). This CDR3 is built from 15 residues. CDR1 and CDR2 (germline): MDHEN, SYDVKM. V dropped 6 bases and J dropped 4 bases, with 19 bases sitting between them. The CDR3 region is CASSPITRDFYEQYF. CDR3 coding DNA: TGTGCCAGCAGCCCAATTACCAGGGACTTTTACGAGCAGTACTTC.

The chain is built from TRBV11-2 and TRBJ1-2; the D is unclear. This CDR3 contains 13 residues. From germline, CDR1 is SGHAT and CDR2 FQNNGV. V was trimmed by 4 bases and J by 4 bases, leaving 10 bases between them. CDR3 sequence (DNA): TGTGCCAGCAGCTCCCGATTGGCCTATGGCTACACCTTC. Translated: CASSSRLAYGYTF.